A selection of T cell receptor beta chains follows, all from one sample in a study of cytomegalovirus exposure and HLA in healthy donors. Only in-frame clones appear in the TCRdb table, and some are missing; sequencing was by immunoSEQ multiplex PCR. The repertoire holds 160,000 or so clones, with 60% to 80% as singletons. Sequencing input: PBMCs. These receptor sequences come from a male donor in good health and CMV-seronegative. CDR3s include the opening cysteine and the closing phenylalanine or tryptophan. The order of the fields is D gene, CDR3 length, clone size, J gene, V gene, CDR3 protein, CDR3 DNA. D genes are given only for firm matches. For some rows the clone size is stated as once, few or many, or as a class when expanded; others skip it.

. | 13 | few | TRBJ1-1 | TRBV4-3 | CASSQARNTEAFF | TGCGCCAGCAGCCAAGCGAGGAACACTGAAGCTTTCTTT
. | 16 | . | TRBJ2-3 | TRBV7-9 | CASSAPGSGSTDTQYF | TGTGCCAGCAGCGCACCCGGTAGCGGTAGCACAGATACGCAGTATTTT
TRBD1 | 15 | . | TRBJ1-2 | TRBV7-2 | CASSPDRERRYGYTF | TGTGCCAGCAGCCCAGACAGGGAAAGAAGGTATGGCTACACCTTC
. | 14 | . | TRBJ1-2 | TRBV5-1 | CASSLGQGGYGYTF | TGCGCCAGCAGCTTGGGGCAGGGTGGCTATGGCTACACCTTC
. | 13 | . | TRBJ1-1 | TRBV7-8 | CASSGTSKSEAFF | TGTGCCAGCAGCGGGACTTCGAAGAGTGAAGCTTTCTTT
TRBD2 | 18 | . | TRBJ2-1 | TRBV27 | CASSPFPYSGRAYNEQFF | TGTGCCAGCAGTCCATTCCCCTATAGCGGGAGGGCGTACAATGAGCAGTTCTTC
. | 14 | . | TRBJ2-3 | TRBV10-3 | CAISKTMAGDTQYF | TGTGCCATCAGTAAGACAATGGCGGGGGATACGCAGTATTTT
TRBD1 | 15 | . | TRBJ1-3 | TRBV28 | CASSFSDRVFNTIYF | TGTGCCAGCAGTTTTTCCGACAGGGTATTTAACACCATATATTTT
TRBD1 | 18 | . | TRBJ1-2 | TRBV4-3 | CASSQVGDRGQVGYGYTF | TGCGCCAGCAGCCAAGTTGGGGACAGGGGGCAAGTAGGGTATGGCTACACCTTC
TRBD2 | 19 | . | TRBJ2-4 | TRBV5-1 | CASSLASSGGLLAKNIQYF | TGCGCCAGCAGCTTGGCCTCTAGCGGGGGGCTGTTAGCCAAAAACATTCAGTACTTC
. | 15 | . | TRBJ1-2 | TRBV15 | CATSRDRQGDYGYTF | TGTGCCACCAGCAGAGATCGGCAGGGCGACTATGGCTACACCTTC
TRBD2 | 13 | once | TRBJ2-1 | TRBV10-2 | CASIIAGGNEQFF | TGCGCCAGCATAATAGCGGGAGGCAATGAGCAGTTCTTC
. | 15 | few | TRBJ2-7 | TRBV7-3 | CASSLNGYIGGEQYF | TGTGCCAGCAGCTTAAACGGCTACATCGGAGGCGAGCAGTACTTC
TRBD2 | 16 | . | TRBJ2-1 | TRBV7-2 | CASSPTGTSGFNEQFF | TGTGCCAGCAGCCCAACCGGGACTAGCGGGTTCAATGAGCAGTTCTTC
. | 15 | once | TRBJ1-5 | TRBV18 | CASSPGTGLGQPQHF | TGTGCCAGCTCACCCGGTACAGGGTTGGGCCAGCCCCAGCATTTT
. | 15 | . | TRBJ2-3 | TRBV4-2 | CASSQDDTSTDTQYF | TGTGCCAGCAGCCAAGACGACACCAGCACAGATACGCAGTATTTT
TRBD1 | 11 | . | TRBJ2-7 | TRBV28 | CASRRQGEQYF | TGTGCCAGCAGGCGACAGGGCGAGCAGTACTTC
. | 14 | . | TRBJ2-1 | TRBV30 | CAWSVGAPYNEQFF | TGTGCCTGGAGTGTGGGGGCTCCCTACAATGAGCAGTTCTTC
. | 13 | few | TRBJ1-3 | TRBV7-9 | CASSLTAGNTIYF | TGTGCCAGCAGCTTGACAGCTGGAAACACCATATATTTT
TRBD1 | 14 | few | TRBJ1-1 | TRBV7-9 | CASSPRDRHTEAFF | TGTGCCAGCAGCCCTCGGGACAGGCACACTGAAGCTTTCTTT
. | 14 | . | TRBJ2-3 | TRBV6-1 | CASSEGGSTDTQYF | TGTGCCAGCAGTGAAGGCGGAAGCACAGATACGCAGTATTTT
. | 13 | . | TRBJ1-5 | TRBV30 | CAWSTGPNQPQHF | TGTGCCTGGAGTACAGGCCCGAATCAGCCCCAGCATTTT
. | 13 | once | TRBJ2-1 | TRBV16 | CASSQFSGNEQFF | TGTGCCAGCAGCCAATTTTCGGGGAATGAGCAGTTCTTC
. | 14 | . | TRBJ2-1 | TRBV9 | CASSVAGSYNEQFF | TGTGCCAGCAGCGTAGCAGGGTCCTACAATGAGCAGTTCTTC
. | 15 | . | TRBJ2-2 | TRBV7-2 | CASSTALARTGELFF | TGTGCCAGCAGCACTGCGTTAGCCCGCACCGGGGAGCTGTTTTTT
. | 14 | . | TRBJ1-1 | TRBV7-2 | CASSPGRENTEAFF | TGTGCCAGCAGCCCCGGCAGGGAGAACACTGAAGCTTTCTTT
TRBD2 | 11 | . | TRBJ2-5 | TRBV29-1 | CSVGGEETQYF | TGCAGCGTGGGGGGGGAGGAGACCCAGTACTTC